This T cell receptor beta chain came from a study of T cells in Graves' hyperthyroidism and ophthalmopathy. The CDR3 has 17 residues. Per the germline V gene, CDR1 is MNHEY and CDR2 is SVGAGI. Trimming removed 4 bases from V and 0 bases from J; junction bases left unmatched: 4. Amplified regions were TCR beta CDR3 sequences from RNA transcripts. The TCR CDR3 first-round RT-PCR relied on the HTBI primer set. TCRdb used MiXCR to reprocess the multiplex PCR reads, holding one entry per CDR3 protein. The table has around 250,000 distinct CDR3 sequences, more than 20% seen once. This clonotype has at least ten counts. Given a much more abundant clone one base away, this may be a read error. No conserved phenylalanine or tryptophan is present at the end of the CDR3, so a read error is the likely explanation.

The sample consisted of blood. The TCR was taken from a woman between 35 and 50 years old with Graves' ophthalmopathy. The chain is built from TRBV6-5 and TRBJ2-2; 11 nucleotides agree with TRBD1. CDR3: CASSFGTGGTNTGELFS. CDR3 coding DNA: TGTGCCAGCAGTTTTGGGACAGGGGGTACGAACACCGGGGAGCTGTTTTCT.